Presented here are 29 T cell receptor beta chains from one specimen sequenced in a study of T cell responses to AZD1222 COVID-19 vaccine. Some clones are missing from TCRdb's copy, which holds only in-frame ones; the method was immunoSEQ multiplex PCR. This sample has approximately 69,000 clones, with approximately 82% found just once. Sample: peripheral blood, taken 28 days after the second AZD1222 dose. The receptor source for this set is an adult who received the AZD1222 COVID-19 vaccine.

V and J are TRBV6-6 and TRBJ1-2; a weak D match, TRBD1 (5 bases). From germline, CDR1 is MNHNY and CDR2 SVGAGI (reference sequence). The CDR3 totals 16 residues. V was cut by 0 bases and J by 4 bases, with 15 bases left in between. The DNA of the CDR3 is TGTGCCAGCAGTTACTCGATTGTTGGGGACTTCTATGGCTACACCTTC. It translates to CASSYSIVGDFYGYTF.

This clone was seen more than once but under ten times. The rearrangement uses TRBV5-1 and TRBJ2-3; 8 nucleotides agree with TRBD1. The CDR3 is made up of 17 amino acids. V lost 3 bases and J lost 2; bases outside the gene matches: 11. The V gene's germline CDR1 is SGHRS and CDR2 YFSETQ. The CDR3 nucleotides read TGCGCCAGCAGCTGGGACAGGACACTGGGCCACACAGATACGCAGTATTTT. Amino acid sequence: CASSWDRTLGHTDTQYF.

The chain couples TRBV10-3 to TRBJ2-3, with TRBD2 identical over 7 bases. The CDR3 has 14 amino acids. Germline V lookup: CDR1 ENHRY, CDR2 SYGVKD. V trimming: 8 bases; J trimming: 4 bases; junction bases outside the gene matches: 9. The CDR3 nucleotides are TGTGCCATCGGCTTGGCGGGGGAACCAGATACGCAGTATTTT. This sequence encodes CAIGLAGEPDTQYF.

The J gene is TRBJ2-1, the V gene TRBV6-1, with 7 positions matching TRBD2. CDR3 length: 13 amino acids. Trimming took 2 bases from V and 16 from J; bases not matched to a gene: 11. CDR1 is MNHNS, CDR2 SASEGT, per germline. The CDR3 sequence: CASSERLAGVLFF. CDR3 nucleotide sequence: TGTGCCAGCAGTGAAAGACTCGCGGGAGTACTTTTCTTC.

This clone was observed a single time. The chain recombines TRBV6-5 with TRBJ1-5; maybe TRBD1 (6 bases). This CDR3 contains 14 residues. The germline gives CDR1 MNHEY, CDR2 SVGAGI. Trimming shortened V by 6 bases and J by 9 bases, and 18 bases separated the two germline ends. CDR3 DNA: TGTGCCAGCAGGCAGGGGATGGGTCACAGGCCCCAGCATTTT. It translates to CASRQGMGHRPQHF.

V is TRBV6-5 and J is TRBJ1-5; D gene uncertain. CDR3 length: 15 amino acids. The ends were cut back, 6 bases at V and 3 bases at J, with 15 bases in the middle. CDR1 and CDR2 (germline): MNHEY, SVGAGI. CDR3 in amino acids: CASSQFHGFNQPQHF. CDR3 coding DNA: TGTGCCAGCAGCCAGTTCCACGGATTCAATCAGCCCCAGCATTTT.

The chain employs TRBV2 and TRBJ2-5; D might be TRBD1 (5 bases). V lost 4 bases and J 4 bases, leaving 7 bases between the germline ends. This CDR3 is 12 amino acids long. Germline assignment: CDR1 SNHLY and CDR2 FYNNEI. This chain's CDR3 is CASSAGAETQYF. CDR3 nucleotides: TGTGCCAGCAGTGCTGGGGCAGAGACCCAGTACTTC.

This rearrangement joins TRBV9 to TRBJ2-5, with D unclear. The CDR3 has 13 residues. Trimming left V 0 bases short and J 5 bases short, with 8 bases between. CDR1 and CDR2 (germline): SGDLS, YYNGEE. CDR3 loop: CASSVGVGETQYF. The CDR3 DNA reads TGTGCCAGCAGCGTAGGGGTAGGGGAGACCCAGTACTTC.

The CDR3 sequence is CASSWPGQGINEQFF. The CDR3 DNA is TGTGCCAGCAGCTGGCCGGGACAAGGGATCAATGAGCAGTTCTTC. The rearrangement joins TRBV7-2 to TRBJ2-1, with D tentatively TRBD1 (6 bases). V shed 4 bases and J shed 6 bases, with 16 bases lying between them. Germline-derived CDR1 and CDR2 are SGHTA and FQGNSA. The CDR3 runs to 15 residues.

The chain employs TRBV7-9 and TRBJ2-3; maybe TRBD2 (5 bases). CDR1 is SEHNR, CDR2 FQNEAQ, per germline (reference sequence). The CDR3 runs 18 residues. Trimming removed 5 bases at V and 4 bases at J, with 25 bases between. CDR3 sequence: CASSLRDLMISPPDTQYF. The CDR3, as DNA: TGTGCCAGCAGCCTTCGGGATCTCATGATTTCCCCCCCAGATACGCAGTATTTT. The complete variable domain, with remaining parts taken from reference TRBV7-9 and TRBJ2-3, reads DTGVSQNPRHKITKRGQNVTFRCDPISEHNRLYWYRQTLGQGPEFLTYFQNEAQLEKSRLLSDRFSAERPKGSFSTLEIQRTEQGDSAMYLCASSLRDLMISPPDTQYFGPGTRLTVL.

CDR3 protein: CASSLGDRGSLTQYF. In DNA form, the CDR3 reads TGTGCCAGCAGCTTGGGGGACAGGGGGTCTCTTACGCAGTATTTT. The chain combines TRBV5-6 with TRBJ2-3, with TRBD1 matching over 11 bases. The CDR3 contains 15 residues. J lost 8 bases, V lost 0 bases, and 5 bases had no gene match. The germline V gene encodes CDR1 SGHDT and CDR2 YYEEEE. Variable domain in full (rest from reference TRBV5-6 and TRBJ2-3): DAGVTQSPTHLIKTRGQQVTLRCSPKSGHDTVSWYQQALGQGPQFIFQYYEEEERQRGNFPDRFSGHQFPNYSSELNVNALLLGDSALYLCASSLGDRGSLTQYFGPGTRLTVL.

The chain recombines TRBV7-8 with TRBJ1-5; no firm D call. V was trimmed by 3 bases and J by 2 bases, leaving 17 bases between them. The germline gives CDR1 SGHVS, CDR2 FQNEAQ. The CDR3 covers 17 residues. In DNA, the CDR3 is TGTGCCAGCAGCTTTACTCAAAACTGGGTTGGCAATCAGCCCCAGCATTTT. It translates to CASSFTQNWVGNQPQHF.

On this clone: In the same sample, other DNA sequences code for this CDR3. J is TRBJ1-2 and V is TRBV6-5, with D maybe TRBD1 (6 bases). The V gene's germline CDR1 is MNHEY and CDR2 SVGAGI. The V end was cut by 6 bases, the J end by 2 bases, with 10 bases between. This CDR3 has 13 amino acids. The CDR3 loop reads CASRLDRNYGYTF. In DNA, the CDR3 is TGTGCCAGCAGACTAGACAGGAACTATGGCTACACCTTC.

This clone was found once. This rearrangement joins TRBV7-9 to TRBJ2-5; no firm D call. This CDR3 spans 13 amino acids. V gave up 5 bases and J gave up 3 bases, with 10 bases separating them. Per germline, CDR1 SEHNR and CDR2 FQNEAQ (reference sequence). The DNA of the CDR3 is TGTGCCAGCAGCCTAGAGCCGAAAGAGACCCAGTACTTC. Its protein is CASSLEPKETQYF.

In this sample, this clone is medium-sized (0.01 to 0.1%). The gene calls are TRBV7-9 and TRBJ1-2; D is ambiguous. The CDR3 is 12 amino acids. With 2 bases removed from V and 10 bases from J, the gap between germline ends came to 11 bases. Germline V gives CDR1 SEHNR, CDR2 FQNEAQ (reference sequence). The CDR3 DNA sequence: TGTGCCAGCAGCTTACACCGATCTGACTACACCTTC. Encoded protein: CASSLHRSDYTF.

For the CDR3, the DNA is TGTGCCACCCAAGGACAGGGGCCGGATACGCAGTATTTT. This encodes CATQGQGPDTQYF. The chain recombines TRBV10-3 with TRBJ2-3, with 9 bases aligning to TRBD1. Germline CDR1 and CDR2: ENHRY and SYGVKD. The CDR3 length is 13 residues. The V and J ends lost 10 bases and 6 bases, in that order; junction bases with no gene match: 8.

J is TRBJ2-7 and V is TRBV23-1, with 8 bases lining up with TRBD2. TRBV23-1 is known as an ORF, though its function is uncertain. The CDR3 is made up of 15 amino acids. The ends lost 4 bases at V and 3 bases at J; junction bases unmatched: 8. The CDR3 nucleotides are TGCGCCAGCAGTCGGAACAGCGGGGGACTCTACGAGCAGTACTTC. Amino acids: CASSRNSGGLYEQYF.

The genes are TRBV19 and TRBJ1-5; the D gene is possibly TRBD1 (6 bases). Germline V lookup: CDR1 LNHDA, CDR2 SQIVND (reference sequence). The CDR3 is made up of 13 amino acids. The V gene lost 11 bases and the J gene lost 5 bases, with 16 bases spanning the gap. This CDR3 reads CASTPEGDQPQHF. For the CDR3, the DNA is TGTGCCTCAACTCCCGAGGGGGATCAGCCCCAGCATTTT.

The rearrangement joins TRBV30 to TRBJ1-4; the D gene is possibly TRBD1 (5 bases). Trimming removed 2 bases at V and 4 bases at J, with 14 bases between. The CDR3 sequence is 15 residues long. Germline assignment: CDR1 GTSNPN and CDR2 SVGIG (reference sequence). CDR3 sequence: CAWSPGLGSNEKLFF. In DNA, the CDR3 is TGTGCCTGGAGTCCGGGACTTGGGAGTAATGAAAAACTGTTTTTT. Supplemented by reference TRBV30 and TRBJ1-4, the full variable domain reads SQTIHQWPATLVQPVGSPLSLECTVEGTSNPNLYWYRQAAGRGLQLLFYSVGIGQISSEVPQNLSASRPQDRQFILSSKKLLLSDSGFYLCAWSPGLGSNEKLFFGSGTQLSVL.

This chain connects TRBV12-5 to TRBJ1-1; 7 nucleotides agree with TRBD1. The V segment lost 4 bases and the J segment 2 bases; nucleotides outside the gene matches: 16. CDR1 and CDR2 (germline): LGHNT, FRNRAP. This CDR3 is 18 amino acids long. CDR3 sequence (DNA): TGTGCTAGTGGTTGGAAAATGGACAGGCCAAGTCACAACACTGAAGCTTTCTTT. It encodes CASGWKMDRPSHNTEAFF.

This clone was observed a single time. This chain joins TRBV7-8 and TRBJ2-7; TRBD1 agrees at 7 bases. Germline CDR1 SGHVS, CDR2 FQNEAQ. V was pared by 5 bases and J by 2 bases, with 9 bases of the junction left unmatched. The CDR3 extends over 15 amino acids. CDR3: CASSPFGTAAYEQYF. The CDR3 bases are TGTGCCAGCAGCCCGTTCGGGACAGCAGCCTACGAGCAGTACTTC.

The chain is built from TRBV5-4 and TRBJ2-4, with 7 positions matching TRBD1. Germline V gene sequence: CDR1 SGHNT, CDR2 YYREEE (reference sequence). Unmatched junction bases numbered 0, after V lost 4 bases and J lost 5 bases. The CDR3 consists of 12 residues. CDR3: CASSGQENIQYF. The CDR3 coding sequence is TGTGCCAGCAGCGGACAGGAAAACATTCAGTACTTC.

V and J are TRBV6-5 and TRBJ1-6; D not resolved. The CDR3 contains 16 residues. From germline, CDR1 is MNHEY and CDR2 SVGAGI. Between the trimmed V and J ends, which lost 2 bases and 5 bases, there was a span of 13 bases. The CDR3 nucleotides are TGTGCCAGCAGTTACAACTCCCTTGAGGATAATTCACCCCTCCACTTT. It specifies CASSYNSLEDNSPLHF.

The chain carries TRBV5-1 and TRBJ1-2; TRBD1 is a possible D gene (5 bases). The germline V gene encodes CDR1 SGHRS and CDR2 YFSETQ. The CDR3 length is 12 residues. V dropped 4 bases and J dropped 4 bases, with 8 bases sitting between them. The CDR3 region is CASSPDTYGYTF. The CDR3 nucleotides read TGCGCCAGCAGCCCGGACACCTATGGCTACACCTTC.

This clone came up a few times. The chain couples TRBV11-2 to TRBJ1-4, with 7 bases lining up with TRBD1. The CDR3 runs 15 residues. The germline V gene has CDR1 SGHAT and CDR2 FQNNGV. The trim removed 5 bases at V and 1 base at J, leaving 4 bases unmatched. CDR3 region: CASSAAGGTNEKLFF. Here the CDR3 DNA reads TGTGCCAGCAGCGCGGCAGGGGGAACTAATGAAAAACTGTTTTTT. Full variable domain (outside the CDR3, taken from reference TRBV11-2 and TRBJ1-4): EAGVAQSPRYKIIEKRQSVAFWCNPISGHATLYWYQQILGQGPKLLIQFQNNGVVDDSQLPKDRFSAERLKGVDSTLKIQPAKLEDSAVYLCASSAAGGTNEKLFFGSGTQLSVL.

The chain has TRBV19 and TRBJ2-2; D call uncertain. V lost 5 bases and J 1 base, leaving 5 bases between the germline ends. There are 13 residues in the CDR3. Germline V lookup: CDR1 LNHDA, CDR2 SQIVND (reference sequence). CDR3 sequence reads: CASSGRNTGELFF. The CDR3, as DNA: TGTGCCAGTAGTGGTAGGAACACCGGGGAGCTGTTTTTT.

V gene TRBV5-1 combines with J gene TRBJ1-3; D is perhaps TRBD1 (5 bases). The CDR3 extends over 19 amino acids. Germline CDR1 SGHRS, CDR2 YFSETQ. Trimming took 9 bases from V and 0 from J, leaving 28 bases between them. The CDR3 sequence is CAILPHPQGLNTSGNTIYF. The CDR3, as DNA: TGCGCCATCCTTCCCCACCCTCAGGGACTTAATACCTCTGGAAACACCATATATTTT.

The V and J genes are TRBV7-9 and TRBJ2-3; no reliable D call. The length of the CDR3 is 12 residues. Trimming pared 2 bases from V and 0 bases from J, leaving 0 bases between. Per the germline V gene, CDR1 is SEHNR and CDR2 is FQNEAQ (reference sequence). Here the CDR3 DNA reads TGTGCCAGCAGCTTAAGCACAGATACGCAGTATTTT. Translated: CASSLSTDTQYF.

The rearrangement joins TRBV25-1 to TRBJ2-1; D assignment may be TRBD1 or TRBD2 (5 bases each). The V and J ends lost 1 base and 7 bases respectively, with 20 bases between them. CDR1 is MGHDK, CDR2 SYGVNS, per germline. This CDR3 contains 17 residues. The CDR3 here is CASSEWLGEPGRNEQFF. Here the CDR3 DNA reads TGTGCCAGCAGTGAATGGTTGGGGGAGCCCGGCAGAAATGAGCAGTTCTTC.